The present T cell receptor beta chain was sequenced within a study of cytomegalovirus exposure and HLA in healthy donors. Points from the study as a whole: Most TCR sequences proved rare, with some public TCRs found in many donors.

Germline V CDR1 and CDR2: MNHEY, SMNVEV (reference sequence). Trimming cost V 2 bases and J 3 bases; bases outside gene matches: 9. CDR3 length equals 17 residues. Regarding this clone: As yet, its antigen is unknown.

Sequencing used immunoSEQ multiplex PCR; TCRdb keeps in-frame clones, though not all of them. The sample lists about 78,000 clones, approximately 95% seen once, with 1.6% in the top ten. The V gene is TRBV27, the J gene TRBJ1-1; 10 nucleotides agree with TRBD1. This TCR was recovered from a man aged 18 to 29 in good health and CMV-seropositive. Sequencing was performed on PBMCs. The CDR3 here is CASSLIGQGVSHTEAFF. CDR3 sequence (DNA): TGTGCCAGCAGTTTAATTGGACAGGGGGTAAGCCACACTGAAGCTTTCTTT.